This T cell receptor (beta chain) was obtained from a study of blood T cell repertoires in COVID-19. Looking at the study overall: PBMCs, B-cell-depleted T cells, or T cells provided the cDNA or gDNA that made up the material.

In the authors' workflow: Reference gene primer amplification yielded estimated nucleated cell counts. Some clones are missing from TCRdb's copy, which holds only in-frame ones; the method was immunoSEQ multiplex PCR. The DNA gave D and trimming, while V, J and clone size come from that table. The sample contains tens of thousands of clones, approximately 91% of which appear only once. Trimming took 0 bases from V and 3 from J, leaving 9 bases between them. CDR1 LNHNV and CDR2 YYDKDF come from the germline V gene (reference sequence). This CDR3 region has 14 residues. Sequencing was done on a sample of peripheral blood. The chain joins TRBV15 to TRBJ2-7, with unresolved D. This TCR was recovered from a man aged 60 to 75 with active COVID-19. The CDR3 here is CATSRDRHGYEQYF. In nucleotides, the CDR3 is TGTGCCACCAGCAGAGATCGACACGGCTACGAGCAGTACTTC.